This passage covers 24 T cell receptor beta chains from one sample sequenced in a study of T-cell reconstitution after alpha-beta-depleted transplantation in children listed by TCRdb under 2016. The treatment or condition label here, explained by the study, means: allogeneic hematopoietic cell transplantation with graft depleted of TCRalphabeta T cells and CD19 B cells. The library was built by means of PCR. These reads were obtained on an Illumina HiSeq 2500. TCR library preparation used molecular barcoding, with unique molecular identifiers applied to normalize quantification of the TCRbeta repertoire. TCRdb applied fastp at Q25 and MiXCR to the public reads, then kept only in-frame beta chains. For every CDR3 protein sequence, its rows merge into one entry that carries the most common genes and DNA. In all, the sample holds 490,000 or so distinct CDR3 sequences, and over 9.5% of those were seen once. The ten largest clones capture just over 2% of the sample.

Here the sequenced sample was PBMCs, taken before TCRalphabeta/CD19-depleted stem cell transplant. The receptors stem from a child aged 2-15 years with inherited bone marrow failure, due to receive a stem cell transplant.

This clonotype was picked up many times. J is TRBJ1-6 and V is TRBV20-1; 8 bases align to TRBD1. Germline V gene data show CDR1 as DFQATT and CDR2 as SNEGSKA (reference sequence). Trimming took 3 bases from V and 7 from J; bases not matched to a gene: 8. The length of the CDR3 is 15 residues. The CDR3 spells CSASHGDRNNSPLHF. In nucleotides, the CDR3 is TGCAGTGCTAGCCATGGGGACAGGAACAATTCACCCCTCCACTTT.

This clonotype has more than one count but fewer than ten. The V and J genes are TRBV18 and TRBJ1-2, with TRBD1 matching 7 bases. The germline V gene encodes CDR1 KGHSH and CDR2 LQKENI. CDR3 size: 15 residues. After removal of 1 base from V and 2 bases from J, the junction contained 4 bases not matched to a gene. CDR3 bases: TGTGCCAGCTCACCACAGGGGGCTTCCAACTATGGCTACACCTTC. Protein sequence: CASSPQGASNYGYTF.

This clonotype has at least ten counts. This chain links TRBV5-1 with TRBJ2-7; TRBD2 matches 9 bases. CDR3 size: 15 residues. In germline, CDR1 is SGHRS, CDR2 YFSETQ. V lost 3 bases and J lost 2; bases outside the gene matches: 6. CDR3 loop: CASSSTSGLPYEQYF. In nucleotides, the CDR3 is TGCGCCAGCAGCTCGACTAGCGGCCTGCCCTACGAGCAGTACTTC. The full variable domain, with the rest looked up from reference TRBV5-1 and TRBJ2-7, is KAGVTQTPRYLIKTRGQQVTLSCSPISGHRSVSWYQQTPGQGLQFLFEYFSETQRNKGNFPGRFSGRQFSNSRSEMNVSTLELGDSALYLCASSSTSGLPYEQYFGPGTRLTVT.

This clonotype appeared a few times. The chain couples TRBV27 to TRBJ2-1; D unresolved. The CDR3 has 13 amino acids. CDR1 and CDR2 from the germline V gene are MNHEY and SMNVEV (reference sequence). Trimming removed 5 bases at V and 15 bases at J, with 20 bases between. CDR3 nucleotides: TGTGCCAGCAGTCTAAACACACATGGGGTGCGGTTCTTC. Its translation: CASSLNTHGVRFF.

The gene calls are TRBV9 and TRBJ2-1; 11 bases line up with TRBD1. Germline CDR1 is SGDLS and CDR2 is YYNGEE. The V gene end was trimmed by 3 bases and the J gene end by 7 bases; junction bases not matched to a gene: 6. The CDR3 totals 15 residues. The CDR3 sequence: CASSEWDRGGNEQFF. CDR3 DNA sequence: TGTGCCAGCAGCGAATGGGACAGGGGGGGGAATGAGCAGTTCTTC.

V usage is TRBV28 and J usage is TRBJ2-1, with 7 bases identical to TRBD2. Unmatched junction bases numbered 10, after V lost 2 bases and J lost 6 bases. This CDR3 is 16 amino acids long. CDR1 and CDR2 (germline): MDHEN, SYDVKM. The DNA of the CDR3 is TGTGCCAGCAGTTTAAAGAGGCCCTCGGGGGGCAATGAGCAGTTCTTC. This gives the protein CASSLKRPSGGNEQFF.

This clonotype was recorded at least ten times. The CDR3, as DNA: TGTGCCATCAGTGAGTCTAGCGGGAGCTCCTACAATGAGCAGTTCTTC. It codes for CAISESSGSSYNEQFF. The V call is TRBV10-3, the J call TRBJ2-1; TRBD2 aligns across 9 bases. Germline V gene lookup returns CDR1 ENHRY and CDR2 SYGVKD. The CDR3 length is 16 residues. With 0 bases clipped from V and 0 bases from J, the junction kept 0 bases outside the gene matches.

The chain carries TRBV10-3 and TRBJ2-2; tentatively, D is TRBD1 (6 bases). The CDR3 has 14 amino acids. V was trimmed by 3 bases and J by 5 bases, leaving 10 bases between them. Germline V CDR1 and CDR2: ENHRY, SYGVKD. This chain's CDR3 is CAISDPGETGELFF. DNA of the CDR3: TGTGCCATCAGTGATCCAGGGGAGACCGGGGAGCTGTTTTTT.

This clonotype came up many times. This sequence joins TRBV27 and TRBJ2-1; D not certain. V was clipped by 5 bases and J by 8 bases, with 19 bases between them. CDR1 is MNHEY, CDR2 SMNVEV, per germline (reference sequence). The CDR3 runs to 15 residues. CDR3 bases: TGTGCCAGCAGTCCCCTGGGCCTAGTCGGGTATGAGCAGTTCTTC. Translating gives CASSPLGLVGYEQFF.

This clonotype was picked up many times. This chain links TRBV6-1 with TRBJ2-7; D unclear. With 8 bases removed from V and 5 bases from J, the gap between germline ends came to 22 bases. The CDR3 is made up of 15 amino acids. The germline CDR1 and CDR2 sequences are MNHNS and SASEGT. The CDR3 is CASLHSLFAVDEQYF. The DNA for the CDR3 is TGTGCCAGCCTCCACTCGTTGTTTGCAGTGGACGAGCAGTACTTC.

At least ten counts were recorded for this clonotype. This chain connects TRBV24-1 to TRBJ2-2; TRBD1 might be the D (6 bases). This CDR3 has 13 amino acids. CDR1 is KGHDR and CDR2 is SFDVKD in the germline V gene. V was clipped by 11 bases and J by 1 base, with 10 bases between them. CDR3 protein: CASEGQNTGELFF. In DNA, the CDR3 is TGTGCCAGCGAGGGACAGAACACCGGGGAGCTGTTTTTT.

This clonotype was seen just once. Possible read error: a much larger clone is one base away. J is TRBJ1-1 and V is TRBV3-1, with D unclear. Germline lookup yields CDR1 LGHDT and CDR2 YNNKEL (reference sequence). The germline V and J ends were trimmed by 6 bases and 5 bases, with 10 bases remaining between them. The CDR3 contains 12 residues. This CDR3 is CASSKPETEAFF. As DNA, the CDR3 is TGTGCCAGCAGTAAACCGGAAACTGAAGCTTTCTTT.

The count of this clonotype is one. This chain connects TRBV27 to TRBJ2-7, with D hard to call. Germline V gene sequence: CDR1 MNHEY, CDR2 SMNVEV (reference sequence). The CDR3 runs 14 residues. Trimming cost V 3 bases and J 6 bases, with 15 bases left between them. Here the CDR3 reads CASSFGGSTSEQYF. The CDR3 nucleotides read TGTGCCAGCAGTTTCGGCGGATCCACGTCCGAGCAGTACTTC.

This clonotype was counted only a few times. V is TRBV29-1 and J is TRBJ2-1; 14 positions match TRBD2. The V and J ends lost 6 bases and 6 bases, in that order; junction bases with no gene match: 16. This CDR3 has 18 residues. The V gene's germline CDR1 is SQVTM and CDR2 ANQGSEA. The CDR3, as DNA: TGCAGCGTAGGCTCGACGGACCCGGGACTAGCGGGAGTCAATGAGCAGTTCTTC. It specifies CSVGSTDPGLAGVNEQFF.

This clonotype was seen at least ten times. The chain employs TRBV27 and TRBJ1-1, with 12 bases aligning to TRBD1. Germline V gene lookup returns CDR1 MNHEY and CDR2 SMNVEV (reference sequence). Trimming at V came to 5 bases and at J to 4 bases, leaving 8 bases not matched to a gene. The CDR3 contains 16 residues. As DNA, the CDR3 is TGTGCCAGCAGTACGACCGGGACAGGGGGCGTCACTGAAGCTTTCTTT. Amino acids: CASSTTGTGGVTEAFF.

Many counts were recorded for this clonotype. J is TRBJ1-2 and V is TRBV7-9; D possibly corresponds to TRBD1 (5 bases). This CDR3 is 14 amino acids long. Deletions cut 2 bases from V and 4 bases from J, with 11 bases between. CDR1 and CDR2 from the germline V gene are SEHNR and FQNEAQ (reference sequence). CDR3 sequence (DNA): TGTGCCAGCAGCTTACGGGGGTCAGGCTATGGCTACACCTTC. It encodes CASSLRGSGYGYTF.

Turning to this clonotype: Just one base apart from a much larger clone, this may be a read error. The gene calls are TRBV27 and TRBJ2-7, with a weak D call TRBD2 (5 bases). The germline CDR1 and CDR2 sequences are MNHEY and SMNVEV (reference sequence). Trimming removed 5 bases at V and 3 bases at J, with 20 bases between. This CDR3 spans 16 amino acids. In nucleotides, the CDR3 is TGTGCCAGCAGTCCTATTGGACTGGTCGGAGGCTACGAGCAGTACTTC. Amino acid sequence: CASSPIGLVGGYEQYF.

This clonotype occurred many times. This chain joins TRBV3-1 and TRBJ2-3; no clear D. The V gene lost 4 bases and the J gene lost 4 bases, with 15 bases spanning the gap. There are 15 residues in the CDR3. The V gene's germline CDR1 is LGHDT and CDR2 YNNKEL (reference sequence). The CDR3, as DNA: TGTGCCAGCAGCCCGAAGCTAGTGGGGTCAGATACGCAGTATTTT. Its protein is CASSPKLVGSDTQYF.

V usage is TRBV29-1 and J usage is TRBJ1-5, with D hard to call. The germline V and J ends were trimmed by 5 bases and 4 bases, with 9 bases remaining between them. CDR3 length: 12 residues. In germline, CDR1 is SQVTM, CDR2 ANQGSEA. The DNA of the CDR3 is TGCAGCGTTCGAGAGATAAATCAGCCCCAGCATTTT. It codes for CSVREINQPQHF.

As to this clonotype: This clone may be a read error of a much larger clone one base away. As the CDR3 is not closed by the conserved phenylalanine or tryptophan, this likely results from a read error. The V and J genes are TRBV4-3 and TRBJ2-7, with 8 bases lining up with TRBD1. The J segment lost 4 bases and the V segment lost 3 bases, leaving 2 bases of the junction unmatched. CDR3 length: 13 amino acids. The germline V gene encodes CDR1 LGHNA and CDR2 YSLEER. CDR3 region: CASSQGQDYEQYI. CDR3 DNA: TGCGCCAGCAGCCAGGGACAGGATTACGAGCAGTACATC.

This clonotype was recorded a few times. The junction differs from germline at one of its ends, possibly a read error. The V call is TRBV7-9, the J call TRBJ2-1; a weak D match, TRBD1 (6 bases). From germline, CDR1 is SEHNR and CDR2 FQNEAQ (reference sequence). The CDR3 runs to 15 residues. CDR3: CASSVAQGSYNEQFF. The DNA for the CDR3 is TGTGCCAGCAGCGTAGCACAGGGCTCCTACAATGAGCAGTTCTTC.

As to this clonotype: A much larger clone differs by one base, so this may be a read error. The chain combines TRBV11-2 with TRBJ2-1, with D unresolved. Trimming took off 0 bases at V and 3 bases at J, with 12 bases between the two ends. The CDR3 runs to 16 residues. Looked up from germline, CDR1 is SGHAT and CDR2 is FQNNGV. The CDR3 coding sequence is TGTGCCAGCAGCTTAGATGCTACCCGCTTCTACAATGAGCAGTTCTTC. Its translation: CASSLDATRFYNEQFF.

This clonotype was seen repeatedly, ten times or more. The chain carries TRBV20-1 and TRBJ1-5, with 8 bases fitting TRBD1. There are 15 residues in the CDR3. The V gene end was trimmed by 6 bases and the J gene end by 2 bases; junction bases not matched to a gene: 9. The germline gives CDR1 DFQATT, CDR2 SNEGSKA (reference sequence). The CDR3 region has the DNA TGCAGTGCGACGACAGGGGATGGGGGCAATCAGCCCCAGCATTTT. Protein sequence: CSATTGDGGNQPQHF.

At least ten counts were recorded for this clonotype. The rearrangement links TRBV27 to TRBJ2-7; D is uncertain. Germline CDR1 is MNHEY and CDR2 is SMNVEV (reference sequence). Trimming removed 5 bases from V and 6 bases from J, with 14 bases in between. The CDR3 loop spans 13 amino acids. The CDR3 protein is CASSRSTTLEQYF. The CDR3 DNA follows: TGTGCCAGCAGTAGGTCGACAACCCTCGAGCAGTACTTC.